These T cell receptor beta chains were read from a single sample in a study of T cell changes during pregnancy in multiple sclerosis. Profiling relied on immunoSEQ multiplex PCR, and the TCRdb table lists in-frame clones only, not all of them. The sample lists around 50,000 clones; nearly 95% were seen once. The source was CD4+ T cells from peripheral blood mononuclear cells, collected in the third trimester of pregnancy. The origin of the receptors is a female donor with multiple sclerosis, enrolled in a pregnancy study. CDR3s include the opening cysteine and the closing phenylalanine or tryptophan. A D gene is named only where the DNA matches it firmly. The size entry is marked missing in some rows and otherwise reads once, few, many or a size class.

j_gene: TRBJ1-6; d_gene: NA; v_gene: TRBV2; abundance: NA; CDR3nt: TGTGCCAGCAGTGAACGGGTTTCTAATTCACCCCTCCACTTT; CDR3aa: CASSERVSNSPLHF
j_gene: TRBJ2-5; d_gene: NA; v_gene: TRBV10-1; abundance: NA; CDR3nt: TGCGCCAGCAGTGAGAGGGGCTTCGGACAGACCCAGTACTTC; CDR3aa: CASSERGFGQTQYF
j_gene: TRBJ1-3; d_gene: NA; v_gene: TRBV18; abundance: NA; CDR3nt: TGTGCCAGCTCACCTCAGGGGAACACCATATATTTT; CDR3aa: CASSPQGNTIYF
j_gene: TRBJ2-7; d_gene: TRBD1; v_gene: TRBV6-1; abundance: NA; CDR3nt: TGTGCCAGCAGTGCGTTACAGGGGGAGAGCGAGCAGTACTTC; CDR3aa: CASSALQGESEQYF
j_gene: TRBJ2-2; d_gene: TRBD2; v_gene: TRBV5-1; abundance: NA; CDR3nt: TGCGCCAGCAGCTTGGGACTAGCGGGGTTCGCCGGGGAGCTGTTTTTT; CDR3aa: CASSLGLAGFAGELFF
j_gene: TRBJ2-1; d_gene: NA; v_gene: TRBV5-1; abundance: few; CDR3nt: TGCGCCAGCAGCTTGGCCGAGACGGGGTTCCACAATGAGCAGTTCTTC; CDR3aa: CASSLAETGFHNEQFF
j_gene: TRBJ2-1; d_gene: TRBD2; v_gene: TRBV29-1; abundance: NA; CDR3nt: TGCAGCGCCGGGGGGGACTCCTACAATGAGCAGTTCTTC; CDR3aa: CSAGGDSYNEQFF
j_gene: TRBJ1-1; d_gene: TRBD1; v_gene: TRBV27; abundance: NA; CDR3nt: TGTGCCAGCAGCCTACAGGGGGCTGAAGCTTTCTTT; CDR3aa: CASSLQGAEAFF
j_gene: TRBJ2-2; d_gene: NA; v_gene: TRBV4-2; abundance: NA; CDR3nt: TGTGCCAGCAGCCAAGCTCCAGGGGTTAACGGGGAGCTGTTTTTT; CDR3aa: CASSQAPGVNGELFF
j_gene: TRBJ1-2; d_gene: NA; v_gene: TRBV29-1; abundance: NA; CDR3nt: TGCAGCGTTCCAGGGGATACTAACTATGGCTACACCTTC; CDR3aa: CSVPGDTNYGYTF
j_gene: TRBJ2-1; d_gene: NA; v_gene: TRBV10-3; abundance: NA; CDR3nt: TGTGCCATCAGTAGAACCCCCGGGTCCCGTGGCGGGCAGGGGAGGGTCAATGAGCAGTTCTTC; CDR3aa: CAISRTPGSRGGQGRVNEQFF
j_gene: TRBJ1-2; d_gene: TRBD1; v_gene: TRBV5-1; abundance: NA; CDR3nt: TGCGCCAGCAGCTTGGACCAGGGGGCGCGTGGCTACACCTTC; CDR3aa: CASSLDQGARGYTF
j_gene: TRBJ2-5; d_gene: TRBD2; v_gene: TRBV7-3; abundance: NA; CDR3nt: TGTGCCAGCAGCGTAGCGGGGGGCGGAGAGACCCAGTACTTC; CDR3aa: CASSVAGGGETQYF
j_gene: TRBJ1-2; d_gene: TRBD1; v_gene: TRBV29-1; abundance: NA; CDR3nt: TGCAGCGTTGTGAGACAGGGGGCTAACTATGGCTACACCTTC; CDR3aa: CSVVRQGANYGYTF